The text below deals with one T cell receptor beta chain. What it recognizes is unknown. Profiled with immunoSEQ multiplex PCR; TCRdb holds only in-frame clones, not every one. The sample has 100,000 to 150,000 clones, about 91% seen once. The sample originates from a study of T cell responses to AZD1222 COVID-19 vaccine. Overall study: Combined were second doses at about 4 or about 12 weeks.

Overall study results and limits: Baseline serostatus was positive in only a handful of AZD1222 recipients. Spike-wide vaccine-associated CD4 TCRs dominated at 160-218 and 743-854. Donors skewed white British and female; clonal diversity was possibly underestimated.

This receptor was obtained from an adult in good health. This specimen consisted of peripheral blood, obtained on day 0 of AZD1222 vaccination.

CDR3 DNA: TGTGCCAGCAGCTTGGCCACCCCCAACTATGGCTACACCTTC. It is translated as CASSLATPNYGYTF. V and J are TRBV7-9 and TRBJ1-2; D remains unclear. The CDR3 is 14 residues long. Trimming stripped 3 bases from V and 2 bases from J, with 10 bases between. Germline V CDR1 and CDR2: SEHNR, FQNEAQ (reference sequence).